These 21 T cell receptor beta chains came from one sample sequenced in a study of cytomegalovirus exposure and HLA in healthy donors (dated by TCRdb to about 2017). Libraries came from the immunoSEQ multiplex PCR assay. A mixture of 60 forward primers for TCR Vbeta segments and 13 reverse primers for TCR Jbeta segments was used in the multiplex PCR. The table was pulled from immuneACCESS by TCRdb, which kept in-frame rearrangements only. Such tables lose some clones; where checked, under half of the loss comes from unresolved V genes, and the rest has no known cause. This sample comprises some 210,000 clones, more than 75% of them detected only once. The ten largest make up 1% to 1.5% of the sample. Sequenced: PBMCs. The receptors stem from a man in his thirties or forties in good health and CMV-seronegative.

The chain combines TRBV19 with TRBJ1-2, with D perhaps matching TRBD1 (5 bases). The length of the CDR3 is 11 residues. Germline assignment: CDR1 LNHDA and CDR2 SQIVND (reference sequence). V was trimmed by 8 bases and J by 4 bases, leaving 8 bases between them. CDR3 residues: CASDQGYGYTF. The CDR3 nucleotides are TGTGCCAGTGACCAGGGCTATGGCTACACCTTC.

The V and J genes are TRBV9 and TRBJ1-1, with D maybe TRBD1 (5 bases). The V gene's germline CDR1 is SGDLS and CDR2 YYNGEE. The V end lost 2 bases, the J end lost 2 bases, and 16 bases lay between the germline ends. There are 16 residues in the CDR3. In DNA, the CDR3 is TGTGCCAGCAGCGTCTCAATTGGCAGGGTCAACACTGAAGCTTTCTTT. This codes for CASSVSIGRVNTEAFF.

The gene calls are TRBV5-4 and TRBJ2-5; 13 bases line up with TRBD2. The ends lost 4 bases at V and 4 bases at J; junction bases unmatched: 4. Germline CDR1 and CDR2: SGHNT and YYREEE (reference sequence). CDR3 size: 15 residues. This chain's CDR3 is CASSGLAGVPETQYF. CDR3 sequence (DNA): TGTGCCAGCAGCGGACTAGCGGGAGTCCCAGAGACCCAGTACTTC.

This clone was observed once. This chain joins TRBV18 and TRBJ2-1, with 11 nucleotides matching TRBD1. V lost 6 bases and J lost 9; bases outside the gene matches: 10. Germline V gene lookup returns CDR1 KGHSH and CDR2 LQKENI. The CDR3 covers 15 residues. CDR3 nucleotide sequence: TGTGCCAGCTCCCAAGGGACAGGGGGGAATGGTGAGCAGTTCTTC. Amino acids: CASSQGTGGNGEQFF.

J is TRBJ2-3 and V is TRBV7-2, with TRBD2 identical over 12 bases. In germline, CDR1 is SGHTA, CDR2 FQGNSA. This CDR3 spans 16 amino acids. With 6 bases clipped from V and 4 bases from J, the junction kept 8 bases outside the gene matches. The chain's CDR3 is CASRFRLAGEADTQYF. The CDR3 DNA reads TGTGCCAGCAGGTTCCGACTAGCGGGGGAGGCAGATACGCAGTATTTT.

With respect to this clone: A read error may account for a junction end that differs from germline. The J gene is TRBJ2-7, the V gene TRBV5-1, with 8 bases fitting TRBD1. The CDR3 is made up of 14 amino acids. Germline CDR1 and CDR2: SGHRS and YFSETQ. The CDR3 DNA follows: TGCGCCAGCAGCTTGGGGACAGGGAACTACGGGCAGTACTTC. This translates into CASSLGTGNYGQYF.

V usage is TRBV19 and J usage is TRBJ2-7, with D unresolved. Germline CDR1 LNHDA, CDR2 SQIVND (reference sequence). V gave up 5 bases and J gave up 0 bases, with 5 bases separating them. The CDR3 is made up of 12 amino acids. The CDR3 is CASSPNSYEQYF. In nucleotides, the CDR3 is TGTGCCAGTAGTCCTAACTCCTACGAGCAGTACTTC. Complete variable domain (other parts from reference TRBV19 and TRBJ2-7): DGGITQSPKYLFRKEGQNVTLSCEQNLNHDAMYWYRQDPGQGLRLIYYSQIVNDFQKGDIAEGYSVSREKKESFPLTVTSAQKNPTAFYLCASSPNSYEQYFGPGTRLTVT.

The genes are TRBV27 and TRBJ2-7; D unresolved. Trimming left V 6 bases short and J 4 bases short, with 16 bases between. CDR1 is MNHEY, CDR2 SMNVEV, per germline (reference sequence). The CDR3 length is 14 residues. CDR3 nucleotides: TGTGCCAGCAGGACGTACAGTGCTGCTTACGAGCAGTACTTC. This sequence encodes CASRTYSAAYEQYF.

This chain joins TRBV6-4 and TRBJ2-5; TRBD2 matches 8 bases. The CDR3 covers 14 residues. Germline lookup yields CDR1 MRHNA and CDR2 SNTAGT. J was trimmed by 3 bases and V by 5 bases; bases with no gene match: 5. The CDR3 DNA follows: TGTGCCAGCAGTCCGGGGGGGCTAAAAGAGACCCAGTACTTC. Translating it yields CASSPGGLKETQYF.

CDR3 in DNA: TGTGCCAGCAGCTCCGACTTGAAGCGCGATGAGCAGTTCTTC. Protein: CASSSDLKRDEQFF. V gene TRBV6-5 combines with J gene TRBJ2-1; D not certain. This CDR3 is 14 amino acids long. Germline-derived CDR1 and CDR2 are MNHEY and SVGAGI. With 6 bases removed from V and 8 bases from J, the gap between germline ends came to 17 bases.

In DNA, the CDR3 is TGCGCCAGCAGCTCGGGACAGCACAATGAGCAGTTCTTC. Its translation is CASSSGQHNEQFF. V and J are TRBV5-1 and TRBJ2-1; 7 nucleotides agree with TRBD1. CDR3 length equals 13 residues. V lost 3 bases and J lost 5; bases outside the gene matches: 2. CDR1 and CDR2 (germline): SGHRS, YFSETQ.

CDR3 in DNA: TGTGCCAGCAGTTTCGGACAGGACTACGAGCAGTACTTC. Its translation: CASSFGQDYEQYF. The rearrangement uses TRBV27 and TRBJ2-5; 7 bases are a match to TRBD1. The DNA matches TRBJ2-7 better at its end, which makes the J call doubtful. The CDR3 is 13 amino acids. Germline V gene sequence: CDR1 MNHEY, CDR2 SMNVEV (reference sequence).

The chain recombines TRBV6-5 with TRBJ2-7; D is unresolved. The germline gives CDR1 MNHEY, CDR2 SVGAGI. There are 14 residues in the CDR3. V was cut by 2 bases and J by 6 bases, with 14 bases left in between. This CDR3 is CASSYTGSEGEQYF. CDR3 nucleotide sequence: TGTGCCAGCAGTTACACCGGGTCCGAAGGCGAGCAGTACTTC.

V usage is TRBV28 and J usage is TRBJ1-1, with D possibly being TRBD1 (6 bases). Germline V gene lookup returns CDR1 MDHEN and CDR2 SYDVKM. Deletions cut 5 bases from V and 5 bases from J, with 21 bases between. The length of the CDR3 is 16 residues. CDR3 nucleotide sequence: TGTGCCAGCAGTCCCCCCCCAGGGGCAGGGAGAACTGAAGCTTTCTTT. This sequence encodes CASSPPPGAGRTEAFF.

The chain has TRBV7-2 and TRBJ1-4, with D tentatively TRBD1 (5 bases). CDR3 length: 14 residues. Germline CDR1 SGHTA, CDR2 FQGNSA. V lost 2 bases and J lost 8, with 12 bases in between. The CDR3 coding sequence is TGTGCCAGCAGCTTAAATCCAGGGCGGGAAAAACTGTTTTTT. It encodes CASSLNPGREKLFF.

CDR3 bases: TGTGCCAGCAGCTTCGCGGCTGGTTCACCCCTCCACTTT. This translates into CASSFAAGSPLHF. The chain uses TRBV11-3 and TRBJ1-6; D is unresolved. CDR3 length equals 13 residues. V was cut by 3 bases and J by 9 bases, with 9 bases left in between. CDR1 and CDR2 (germline): SGHNT, YENEEA.

This clone appeared a single time. V and J are TRBV7-8 and TRBJ1-1; tentative D call: TRBD1 (6 bases). This CDR3 spans 16 amino acids. V was clipped by 1 base and J by 6 bases, with 18 bases between them. Per the germline V gene, CDR1 is SGHVS and CDR2 is FQNEAQ. In DNA form, the CDR3 reads TGTGCCAGCAGCTTAGGGGACAATCCAGGGGCTCCTGAAGCTTTCTTT. This encodes CASSLGDNPGAPEAFF.

The chain recombines TRBV20-1 with TRBJ2-3; D ambiguous. The V gene lost 6 bases and the J gene lost 5 bases, with 9 bases spanning the gap. CDR3 length equals 11 residues. Germline assignment: CDR1 DFQATT and CDR2 SNEGSKA (reference sequence). CDR3 residues: CSAAFIDTQYF. CDR3 nucleotide sequence: TGCAGTGCAGCCTTCATAGATACGCAGTATTTT.

This chain connects TRBV7-9 to TRBJ2-3, with D maybe TRBD2 (6 bases). Trimming removed 3 bases from V and 2 bases from J, with 12 bases in between. Germline-derived CDR1 and CDR2 are SEHNR and FQNEAQ (reference sequence). The CDR3 covers 15 residues. DNA of the CDR3: TGTGCCAGCAGCTTCGGGCGGGGTCCCACAGATACGCAGTATTTT. Residues: CASSFGRGPTDTQYF.

J is TRBJ1-2 and V is TRBV5-1, with 7 bases that match TRBD1. V gave up 5 bases and J gave up 3 bases; unmatched junction bases: 10. The germline V gene has CDR1 SGHRS and CDR2 YFSETQ. The CDR3 has 15 amino acids. The DNA of the CDR3 is TGCGCCAGCAGGGCCGGGACAGCGAGTCACTATGGCTACACCTTC. Its translation is CASRAGTASHYGYTF.

The gene calls are TRBV19 and TRBJ2-1, with D hard to call. Germline CDR1 LNHDA, CDR2 SQIVND (reference sequence). The CDR3 spans 11 residues. With 10 bases removed from V and 7 bases from J, the gap between germline ends came to 11 bases. CDR3 nucleotide sequence: TGTGCCACCACGAGGTGGAATGAGCAGTTCTTC. Residues: CATTRWNEQFF.